Listed below are T cell receptor beta chains from one sample, sequenced in a study of identical twins. TCRdb re-derived calls from the 5' RACE reads in MiXCR, one entry per CDR3 protein. The repertoire includes a few hundred thousand distinct CDR3 sequences, approximately 17% of them detected once, and roughly 12% sits in the top ten. The sample was naive T cells sorted from blood. Receptor source: a man aged 45-65 years in good health. CDR3s leave out the opening cysteine and the closing phenylalanine or tryptophan. Each record gives: V gene, CDR3 protein.

TRBV10-3 | AINRDGQPYEQY
TRBV6-2/TRBV6-3 | ASSYFDGELF
TRBV29-1 | SVHRTGDWAF
TRBV5-6 | ASSPTGGAETQY
TRBV25-1 | ASSEQNVYQPQH
TRBV12-3/TRBV12-4 | ASSSGRLNSPLH
TRBV10-3 | AIKPGQGSTEAF
TRBV7-8 | ASSESRTGSEQY
TRBV27 | ASSLGTSGFGQF
TRBV11-1 | ASSPPGQGARGTGELF
TRBV20-1 | SARGGTTSTDTQY
TRBV5-1 | ASSPGQPGNEQF
TRBV15 | ATSDRFQETQY
TRBV4-1 | ASSQMRLAATDTQY
TRBV28 | ASSFWGKSTDTQY
TRBV9 | ASSVGVYNEQF
TRBV15 | ATSRDLREEETQY
TRBV11-2 | ASSTHRGVETQY
TRBV20-1 | SASYEAYGYT
TRBV6-2/TRBV6-3 | ASNGAASNQPQH
TRBV5-1 | ASSSGQGGSYNEQF
TRBV6-2/TRBV6-3 | ASRPAGSEQY
TRBV7-8 | ASSFRAGTQETQY
TRBV11-2 | ASSLVPNEQY
TRBV6-1 | ASSIRDFPTDTQY
TRBV12-3/TRBV12-4 | ASRLTSGSIEQF
TRBV20-1 | SARDPRQGVSGELF
TRBV11-2 | ASSLGRIMRQTDYNEQF
TRBV7-2 | ASSPRCQETQY
TRBV5-1 | ASSQSGTPSGEQY
TRBV11-2 | ASSRGNPSTDTQY
TRBV5-1 | ASSSGQGELYGYT
TRBV7-9 | ASSSSSGSISYEQY
TRBV2 | ASHGTFGGELF
TRBV5-6 | ASSLGDLGRANQPQH
TRBV10-3 | AISRSYEQF
TRBV7-2 | ASSLVGGASEKLF
TRBV12-3/TRBV12-4 | ATRLGDEQF
TRBV5-1 | ASSPRTVTYEQY
TRBV24-1 | ATSPSGGNTDTQY
TRBV5-6 | ASSLVGQAYEQF
TRBV4-3 | ASSQVTYSYNEQF
TRBV29-1 | SVQNQGTEAF
TRBV29-1 | SGGQVTMNTEAF
TRBV28 | ASSLTGLHLPYEQY